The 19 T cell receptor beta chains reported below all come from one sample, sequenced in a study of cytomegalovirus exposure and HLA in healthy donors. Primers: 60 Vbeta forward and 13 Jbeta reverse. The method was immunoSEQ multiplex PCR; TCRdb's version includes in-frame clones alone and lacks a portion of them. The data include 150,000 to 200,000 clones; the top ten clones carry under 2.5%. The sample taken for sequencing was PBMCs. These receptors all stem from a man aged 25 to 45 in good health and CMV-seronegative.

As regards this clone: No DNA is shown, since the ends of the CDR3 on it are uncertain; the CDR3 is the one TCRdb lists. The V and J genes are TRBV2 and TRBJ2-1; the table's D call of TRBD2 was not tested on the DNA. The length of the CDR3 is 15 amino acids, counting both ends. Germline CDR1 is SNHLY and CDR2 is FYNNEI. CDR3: CASILGGLAYNEQFF.

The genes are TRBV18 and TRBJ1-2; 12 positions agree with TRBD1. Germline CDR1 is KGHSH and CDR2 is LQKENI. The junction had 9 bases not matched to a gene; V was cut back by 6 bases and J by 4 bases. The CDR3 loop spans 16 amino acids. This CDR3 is CASSPPGTGGLYGYTF. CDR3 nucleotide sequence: TGTGCCAGCTCCCCCCCTGGGACAGGGGGCCTCTATGGCTACACCTTC.

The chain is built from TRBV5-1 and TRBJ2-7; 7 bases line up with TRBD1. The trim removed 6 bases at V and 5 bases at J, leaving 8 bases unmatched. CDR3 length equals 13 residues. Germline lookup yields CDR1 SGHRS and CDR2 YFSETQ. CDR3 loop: CASNFGQGDEQYF. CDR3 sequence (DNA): TGCGCCAGCAACTTCGGCCAGGGGGACGAGCAGTACTTC.

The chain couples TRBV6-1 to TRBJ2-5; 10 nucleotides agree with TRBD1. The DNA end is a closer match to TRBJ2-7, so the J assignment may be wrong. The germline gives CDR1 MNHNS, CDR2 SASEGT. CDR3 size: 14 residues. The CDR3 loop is CASSRGQGIYEQYF. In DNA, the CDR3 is TGTGCCAGCAGCCGGGGACAGGGGATTTACGAGCAGTACTTC.

The CDR3: CASSLGQAQYF. The CDR3, as DNA: TGTGCCAGCAGCTTGGGGCAGGCGCAGTATTTT. The chain combines TRBV5-6 with TRBJ2-3; D call uncertain. This CDR3 is 11 amino acids long. CDR1 is SGHDT and CDR2 is YYEEEE in the germline V gene. V was clipped by 0 bases and J by 10 bases, with 6 bases between them.

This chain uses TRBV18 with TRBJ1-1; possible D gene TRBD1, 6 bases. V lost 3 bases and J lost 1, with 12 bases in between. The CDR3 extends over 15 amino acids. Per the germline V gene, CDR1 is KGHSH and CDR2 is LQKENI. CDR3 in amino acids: CASSPYRDSNTEAFF. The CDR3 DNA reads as TGTGCCAGCTCACCTTACAGGGATTCGAACACTGAAGCTTTCTTT.

The DNA of the CDR3 is TGTGCCAGCTCACCCAGTCTCGGGACAGGGAACACTGAAGCTTTCTTT. Protein product: CASSPSLGTGNTEAFF. The chain carries TRBV18 and TRBJ1-1; TRBD1 aligns across 8 bases. V trimming: 3 bases; J trimming: 1 base; junction bases outside the gene matches: 7. The CDR3 length is 16 residues. CDR1 is KGHSH, CDR2 LQKENI, per germline.

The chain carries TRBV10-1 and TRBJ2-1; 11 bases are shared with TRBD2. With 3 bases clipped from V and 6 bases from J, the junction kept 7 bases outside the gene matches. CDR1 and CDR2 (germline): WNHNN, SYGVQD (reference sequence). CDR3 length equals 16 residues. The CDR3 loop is CASSELAGGPFNEQFF. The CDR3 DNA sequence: TGCGCCAGCAGTGAATTAGCGGGAGGGCCTTTCAATGAGCAGTTCTTC.

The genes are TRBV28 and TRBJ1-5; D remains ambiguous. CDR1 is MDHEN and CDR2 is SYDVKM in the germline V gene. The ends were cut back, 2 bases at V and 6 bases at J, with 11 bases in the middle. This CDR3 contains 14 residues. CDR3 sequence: CASSLGGWGQPQHF. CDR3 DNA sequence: TGTGCCAGCAGTTTAGGAGGGTGGGGTCAGCCCCAGCATTTT.

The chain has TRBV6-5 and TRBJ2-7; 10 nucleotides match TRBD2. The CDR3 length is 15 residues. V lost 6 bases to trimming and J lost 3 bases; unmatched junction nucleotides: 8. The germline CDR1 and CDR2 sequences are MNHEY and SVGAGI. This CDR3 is CASRSAGGEVYEQYF. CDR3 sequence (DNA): TGTGCCAGCAGGTCAGCGGGAGGGGAGGTCTACGAGCAGTACTTC.

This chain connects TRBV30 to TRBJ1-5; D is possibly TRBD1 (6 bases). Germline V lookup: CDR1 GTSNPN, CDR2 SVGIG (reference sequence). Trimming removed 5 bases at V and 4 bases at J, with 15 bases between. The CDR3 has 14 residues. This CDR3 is CAWLRDIPNQPQHF. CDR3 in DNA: TGTGCCTGGCTCCGGGACATACCTAATCAGCCCCAGCATTTT.

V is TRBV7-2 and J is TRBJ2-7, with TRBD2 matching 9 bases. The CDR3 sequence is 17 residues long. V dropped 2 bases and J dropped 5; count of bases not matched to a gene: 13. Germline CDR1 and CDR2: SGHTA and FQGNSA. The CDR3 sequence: CASSLPFLAGSGDEQYF. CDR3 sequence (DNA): TGTGCCAGCAGCTTACCCTTTCTAGCGGGGTCTGGCGACGAGCAGTACTTC.

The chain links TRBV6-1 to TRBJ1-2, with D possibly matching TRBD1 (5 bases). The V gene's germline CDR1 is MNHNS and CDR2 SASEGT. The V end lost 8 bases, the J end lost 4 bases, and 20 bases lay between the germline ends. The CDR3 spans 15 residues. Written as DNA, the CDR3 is TGTGCCAGCTCTCTTGGCGGGGGAAATCGCTATGGCTACACCTTC. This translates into CASSLGGGNRYGYTF.

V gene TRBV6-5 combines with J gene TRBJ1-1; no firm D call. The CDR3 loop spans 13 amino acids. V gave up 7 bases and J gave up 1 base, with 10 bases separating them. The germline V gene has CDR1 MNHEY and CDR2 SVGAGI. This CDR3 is CASNKVKNTEAFF. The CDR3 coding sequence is TGTGCCAGCAACAAAGTTAAGAACACTGAAGCTTTCTTT.

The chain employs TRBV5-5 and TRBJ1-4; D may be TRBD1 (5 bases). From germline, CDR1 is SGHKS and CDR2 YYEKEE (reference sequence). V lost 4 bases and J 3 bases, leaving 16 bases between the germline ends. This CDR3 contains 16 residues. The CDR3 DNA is TGTGCCAGCAGCCCCGTTGGGGAGGGGCCTAATGAAAAACTGTTTTTT. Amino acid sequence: CASSPVGEGPNEKLFF.

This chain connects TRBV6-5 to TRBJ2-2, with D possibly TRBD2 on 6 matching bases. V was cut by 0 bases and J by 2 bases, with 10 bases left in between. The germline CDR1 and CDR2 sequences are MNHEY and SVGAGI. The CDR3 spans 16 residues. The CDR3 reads CASSYSQGLNTGELFF. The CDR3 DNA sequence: TGTGCCAGCAGTTACTCCCAGGGACTTAACACCGGGGAGCTGTTTTTT.

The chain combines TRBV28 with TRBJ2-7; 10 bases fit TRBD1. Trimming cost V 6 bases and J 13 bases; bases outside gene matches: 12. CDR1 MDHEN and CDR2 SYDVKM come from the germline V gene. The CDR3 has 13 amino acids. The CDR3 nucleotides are TGTGCCAGCAGCAGACAGGGGGCGGAATCCGGATACTTC. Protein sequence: CASSRQGAESGYF.

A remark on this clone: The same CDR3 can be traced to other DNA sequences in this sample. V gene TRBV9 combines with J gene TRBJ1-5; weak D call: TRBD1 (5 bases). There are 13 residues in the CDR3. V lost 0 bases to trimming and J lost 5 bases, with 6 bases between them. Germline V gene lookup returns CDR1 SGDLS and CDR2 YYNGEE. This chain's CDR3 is CASSVEGDQPQHF. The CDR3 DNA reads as TGTGCCAGCAGCGTAGAAGGGGATCAGCCCCAGCATTTT.

The CDR3 loop is CASSQVFLGGETQYF. The CDR3 bases are TGCGCCAGCAGCCAAGTATTTCTGGGAGGAGAGACCCAGTACTTC. The rearrangement uses TRBV4-1 and TRBJ2-5, with D perhaps matching TRBD2 (6 bases). The CDR3 spans 15 residues. Deletions cut 1 base from V and 4 bases from J, with 13 bases between. From germline, CDR1 is MGHRA and CDR2 YSYEKL.